Listed below are T cell receptor beta chains from one sample, sequenced in a study of Graves' ophthalmopathy and Graves' hyperthyroidism. TCRdb itself ran the multiplex PCR reads through MiXCR, one entry per CDR3 protein. The table lists about half a million distinct CDR3 sequences, under 15% of them singletons. Sample: blood. The receptor source for this set is a woman aged 25 to 39 with Graves' ophthalmopathy. Each CDR3 is given with its conserved first and last residue. A D gene is named only where the DNA matches it firmly. Size tells how often a clone was seen (once, few, many) or the class of an expanded clone, and some rows leave it out.

d_gene	v_gene	abundance	j_gene	CDR3aa	CDR3nt
TRBD1	TRBV12-3/TRBV12-4	many	TRBJ1-1	CASSKQGIEAFF	TGTGCCAGCAGTAAACAGGGGATTGAAGCTTTCTTT
-	TRBV27	few	TRBJ1-6	CASSLGSRHFYNSPLHF	TGTGCCAGCAGTTTAGGCTCCCGGCACTTCTATAATTCACCCCTCCACTTT
-	TRBV6-1	many	TRBJ2-4	CASNQVGGGQYF	TGTGCCAGCAACCAAGTGGGGGGCGGCCAGTACTTC
TRBD2	TRBV28	many	TRBJ2-3	CASSSLAGAWTDTQYF	TGTGCCAGCAGCTCACTAGCGGGAGCATGGACAGATACGCAGTATTTT
-	TRBV6-1	many	TRBJ1-2	CASSPGVYYGYTF	TGTGCCAGCAGCCCAGGGGTCTACTATGGCTACACCTTC
-	TRBV28	many	TRBJ1-1	CASRPVDAAEAFF	TGTGCCAGCAGGCCCGTGGATGCCGCTGAAGCTTTCTTT
TRBD1	TRBV10-3	many	TRBJ1-1	CAIGTGGTEAFF	TGTGCCATAGGGACAGGGGGAACTGAAGCTTTCTTT
-	TRBV20-1	many	TRBJ2-7	CSASQGAGEQYF	TGCAGTGCTAGCCAGGGAGCCGGCGAGCAGTACTTC
TRBD1	TRBV5-1	many	TRBJ1-2	CASSLERQGRYGYTF	TGCGCCAGCAGCTTGGAAAGACAGGGGAGGTATGGCTACACCTTC
TRBD2	TRBV20-1	many	TRBJ2-7	CSANGLADEQYF	TGCAGTGCAAACGGACTAGCCGACGAGCAGTACTTC
TRBD1	TRBV3-1	few	TRBJ1-2	CASSPGGIGGSFLGYTF	TGTGCCAGCAGCCCTGGAGGGATAGGGGGCTCTTTTCTTGGCTACACCTTC
-	TRBV11-2	few	TRBJ2-7	CASSPRQKYYEQYF	TGTGCCAGCAGCCCCCGACAGAAGTACTACGAGCAGTACTTC
TRBD2	TRBV5-4	few	TRBJ2-7	CASSFAGTSGYEQYF	TGTGCCAGCAGCTTCGCCGGGACTAGCGGCTACGAGCAGTACTTC
-	TRBV12-5	many	TRBJ2-6	CASGLPRQVSSGANVLTF	TGTGCTAGTGGTTTGCCCCGACAGGTTTCCTCTGGGGCCAACGTCCTGACTTTC
TRBD1	TRBV3-1	few	TRBJ2-5	CASSRDRGRLYQETQYF	TGTGCCAGCAGTCGGGACAGGGGGCGTCTGTACCAAGAGACCCAGTACTTC
-	TRBV10-3	many	TRBJ1-1	CAITPGQTGTEAFF	TGTGCCATCACCCCCGGACAAACGGGCACTGAAGCTTTCTTT
TRBD2	TRBV5-6	few	TRBJ2-2	CASSSRAGGGTGELFF	TGTGCCAGCAGCTCCCGTGCGGGGGGAGGGACCGGGGAGCTGTTTTTT
TRBD1	TRBV7-3	many	TRBJ2-5	CASSSTGVLGTQYF	TGTGCCAGCAGCTCGACAGGGGTCTTGGGGACCCAGTACTTC
-	TRBV12-5	-	TRBJ2-4	CASGFLDAIQYF	TGTGCTAGTGGTTTCTTAGACGCAATTCAGTACTTC
-	TRBV24-1	many	TRBJ2-5	CATSDEYQETQYF	TGTGCCACCAGTGATGAGTACCAAGAGACCCAGTACTTC
-	TRBV6-1	-	TRBJ1-3	CASMAGIGNTIYF	TGTGCCAGCATGGCTGGGATTGGAAACACCATATATTTT
-	TRBV4-1	few	TRBJ1-2	CASSQRIVAGALYGYTF	TGCGCCAGCAGCCAAAGGATAGTAGCAGGGGCCCTCTATGGCTACACCTTC
-	TRBV6-4	many	TRBJ2-2	CASSDSTSHSGELFF	TGTGCCAGCAGTGACTCGACTAGTCACTCCGGGGAGCTGTTTTTT
-	TRBV27	many	TRBJ1-1	CASSLGVLGTEAFF	TGTGCCAGCAGTTTAGGAGTCTTGGGCACCGAAGCTTTCTTT
-	TRBV19	-	TRBJ1-2	CASSIPETGYGYTF	TGTGCCAGTAGTATCCCGGAAACCGGTTATGGCTACACCTTC
-	TRBV12-3/TRBV12-4	many	TRBJ1-2	CARRRATYGYTF	TGTGCCAGAAGGCGGGCCACCTATGGCTACACCTTC
TRBD1	TRBV28	many	TRBJ1-2	CASHGTGLHYGYTF	TGTGCCAGCCACGGGACAGGACTCCACTATGGCTACACCTTC
-	TRBV7-3	few	TRBJ2-3	CASSLGSSFTDTQYF	TGTGCCAGCAGCTTAGGCAGCAGCTTCACAGATACGCAGTATTTT
-	TRBV20-1	many	TRBJ1-1	CSHRVGSIGEAFF	TGCAGCCACAGGGTCGGCTCGATAGGTGAAGCTTTCTTT
-	TRBV27	many	TRBJ1-6	CASSDYSYNSPLHF	TGTGCCAGCAGTGACTACTCCTATAATTCACCCCTCCACTTT
-	TRBV20-1	many	TRBJ2-7	CSARPYRQAVVYEQYF	TGCAGTGCTAGACCCTACCGACAGGCTGTCGTCTACGAGCAGTACTTC
-	TRBV6-1	-	TRBJ1-2	CASLAANYGYAF	TGTGCCAGCTTGGCAGCTAACTATGGCTACGCCTTC